This T cell receptor beta chain was recovered during a study of cytomegalovirus exposure and HLA in healthy donors. Concerning this clone itself: The germline gene is not matched at one end of the junction; a read error may be the cause. Other DNA sequences in the same sample also yield this CDR3.

Primers: 60 Vbeta forward and 13 Jbeta reverse. Generated by immunoSEQ multiplex PCR, the TCRdb table keeps only in-frame clones and is missing some. The sample shows roughly 140,000 clones, 78% of them seen only once. The CDR3 extends over 14 amino acids. The germline gives CDR1 SGHVS, CDR2 FQNEAQ. Sequencing was carried out using PBMCs. The J gene is TRBJ2-5, the V gene TRBV7-8, with 9 bases aligning to TRBD2. The sequence was obtained from a female donor in good health and CMV-seronegative. CDR3 DNA: TGCGCCAGCAGCCTGACTAGCGGCCAAGAGACCCAGTACTTC. Protein product: CASSLTSGQETQYF.